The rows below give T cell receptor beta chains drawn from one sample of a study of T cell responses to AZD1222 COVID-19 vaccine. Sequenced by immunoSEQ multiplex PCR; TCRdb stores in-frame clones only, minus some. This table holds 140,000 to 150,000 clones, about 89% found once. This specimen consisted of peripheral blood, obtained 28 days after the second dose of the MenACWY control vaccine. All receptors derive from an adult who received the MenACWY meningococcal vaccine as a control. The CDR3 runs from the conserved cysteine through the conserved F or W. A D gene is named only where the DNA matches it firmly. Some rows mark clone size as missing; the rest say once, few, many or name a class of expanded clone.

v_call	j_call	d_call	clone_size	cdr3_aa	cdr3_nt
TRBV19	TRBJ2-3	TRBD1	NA	CATRDRGTDTQYF	TGTGCCACCAGGGACAGGGGGACGGATACGCAGTATTTT
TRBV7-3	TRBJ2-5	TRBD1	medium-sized	CASSLRGTGQETQYF	TGTGCCAGCAGCTTAAGAGGGACAGGACAAGAGACCCAGTACTTC
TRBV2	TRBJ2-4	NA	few	CASSEDRAVGIQYF	TGTGCCAGCAGTGAAGACAGGGCTGTCGGAATTCAGTACTTC
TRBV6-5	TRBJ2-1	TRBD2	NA	CASSYSRTSGGNEQFF	TGTGCCAGCAGTTACTCGAGAACTAGCGGGGGAAATGAGCAGTTCTTC
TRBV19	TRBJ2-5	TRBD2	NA	CASSIDPPGVAGAEETQYF	TGTGCCAGTAGTATAGATCCCCCCGGGGTAGCGGGGGCCGAAGAGACCCAGTACTTC
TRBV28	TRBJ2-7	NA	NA	CASTKFHEQYF	TGTGCCAGCACTAAGTTCCACGAGCAGTACTTC
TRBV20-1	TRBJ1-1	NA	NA	CSASWEGRGTEAFF	TGCAGTGCTAGTTGGGAGGGTCGGGGCACTGAAGCTTTCTTT
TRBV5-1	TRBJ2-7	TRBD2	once	CASTREGLDEQYF	TGCGCCAGCACCCGGGAGGGCCTCGACGAGCAGTACTTC
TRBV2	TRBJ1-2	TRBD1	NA	CASSIETGDRANYGYTF	TGTGCCAGCAGTATAGAGACAGGGGACAGAGCTAACTATGGCTACACCTTC
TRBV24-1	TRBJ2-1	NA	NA	CATSETDREQFF	TGTGCCACCAGTGAAACGGACCGTGAGCAGTTCTTC
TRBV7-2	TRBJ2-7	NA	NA	CASSRDPSSYEQYF	TGTGCCAGCAGCCGGGACCCTAGCTCCTACGAGCAGTACTTC
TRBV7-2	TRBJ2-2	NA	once	CASSSQTGELFF	TGTGCCAGCAGCAGCCAGACCGGGGAGCTGTTTTTT
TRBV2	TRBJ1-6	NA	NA	CASGKTLGDSPLHF	TGTGCCAGCGGAAAGACCCTGGGTGATTCACCCCTCCACTTT
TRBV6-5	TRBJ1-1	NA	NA	CASRGGLNTEAFF	TGTGCCAGCAGGGGGGGGCTGAACACTGAAGCTTTCTTT
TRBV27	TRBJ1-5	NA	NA	CASSLQGSNQPQHF	TGTGCCAGCAGTTTACAGGGAAGCAATCAGCCCCAGCATTTT
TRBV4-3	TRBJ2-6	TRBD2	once	CASSRTTSRAGANVLTF	TGCGCCAGCAGCCGAACGACTAGCCGTGCTGGGGCCAACGTCCTGACTTTC
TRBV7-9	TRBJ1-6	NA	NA	CASSLGTAGNSPLHF	TGTGCCAGCAGCTTAGGGACGGCTGGTAATTCACCCCTCCACTTT
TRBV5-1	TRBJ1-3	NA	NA	CASSLAAQSSGNTIYF	TGCGCCAGCAGCTTGGCCGCACAGAGCTCTGGAAACACCATATATTTT
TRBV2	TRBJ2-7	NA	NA	CASSEAVDMPSYEQYF	TGTGCCAGCAGTGAGGCAGTTGATATGCCCTCCTACGAGCAGTACTTC
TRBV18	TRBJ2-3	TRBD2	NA	CASRTSGSTDTQYF	TGTGCCAGCCGGACTAGCGGGAGTACAGATACGCAGTATTTT
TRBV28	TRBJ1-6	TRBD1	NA	CASSFRQGLSSPLHF	TGTGCCAGCAGTTTCCGACAGGGTCTTAGCTCACCCCTCCACTTT
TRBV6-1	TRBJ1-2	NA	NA	CASSEQGPDYGYTF	TGTGCCAGCAGTGAACAGGGGCCGGACTATGGCTACACCTTC
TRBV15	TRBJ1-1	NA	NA	CATSIRTNTEAFF	TGTGCCACCAGCATCCGGACGAACACTGAAGCTTTCTTT
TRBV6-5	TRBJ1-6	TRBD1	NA	CASRTGVNSPLHF	TGTGCCAGCAGGACAGGGGTCAATTCACCCCTCCACTTT
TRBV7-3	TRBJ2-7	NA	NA	CASSTLSPGTEPSYEQYF	TGTGCCAGCAGCACCCTATCCCCCGGGACTGAGCCCTCCTACGAGCAGTACTTC
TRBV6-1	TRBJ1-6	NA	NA	CASSEIAGSPLHF	TGTGCCAGCAGTGAAATAGCGGGGTCACCCCTCCACTTT
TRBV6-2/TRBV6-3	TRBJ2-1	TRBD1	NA	CASSRIGQGATSDYNEQFF	TGTGCCAGCAGCCGAATCGGACAGGGGGCGACTAGCGACTACAATGAGCAGTTCTTC
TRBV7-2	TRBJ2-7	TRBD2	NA	CASRFGLAGTYEQYF	TGTGCCAGCAGGTTTGGACTAGCGGGGACCTACGAGCAGTACTTC
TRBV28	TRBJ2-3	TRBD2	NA	CASSLPGLAGPDTQYF	TGTGCCAGCAGTTTACCGGGACTAGCGGGCCCAGATACGCAGTATTTT
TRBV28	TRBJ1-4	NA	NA	CASSPRPGAANEKLFF	TGTGCCAGCAGTCCCAGGCCAGGGGCGGCTAATGAAAAACTGTTTTTT
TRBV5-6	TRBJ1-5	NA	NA	CASSLSGNQPQHF	TGTGCCAGCAGCTTGAGTGGCAATCAGCCCCAGCATTTT
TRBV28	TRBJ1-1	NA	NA	CASRTSGQLTEAFF	TGTGCCAGCAGAACCTCCGGACAGCTCACTGAAGCTTTCTTT
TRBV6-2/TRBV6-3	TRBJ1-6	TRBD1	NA	CASSPTPGTDIYYNSPLHF	TGTGCCAGCAGTCCGACGCCCGGGACAGATATTTACTATAATTCACCCCTCCACTTT
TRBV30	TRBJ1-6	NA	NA	CAWSVLNGNSPLHF	TGTGCCTGGAGTGTACTCAACGGGAATTCACCCCTCCACTTT
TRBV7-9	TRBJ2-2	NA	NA	CASSLQRGELFF	TGTGCCAGCAGCTTGCAACGGGGGGAGCTGTTTTTT
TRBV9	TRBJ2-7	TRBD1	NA	CASSPRPSRGIGYEQYF	TGTGCCAGCAGCCCGCGCCCTAGCAGGGGGATTGGCTACGAGCAGTACTTC
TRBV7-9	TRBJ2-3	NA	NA	CASSLVQGFTDTQYF	TGTGCCAGCAGCTTGGTACAGGGATTCACAGATACGCAGTATTTT
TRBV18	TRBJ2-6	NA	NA	CASSPPGVGYSGANVLTF	TGTGCCAGCTCACCACCCGGGGTTGGCTACTCTGGGGCCAACGTCCTGACTTTC
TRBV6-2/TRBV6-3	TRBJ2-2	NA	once	CASSYPQVSYGELFF	TGTGCCAGCAGTTACCCACAGGTGTCGTACGGGGAGCTGTTTTTT
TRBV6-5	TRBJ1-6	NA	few	CASSYSTSGSSALHF	TGTGCCAGCAGTTACTCGACCAGTGGGTCGTCTGCCCTCCACTTT
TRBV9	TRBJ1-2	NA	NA	CASSVGSLGGYTF	TGTGCCAGCAGCGTAGGATCCTTGGGTGGCTACACCTTC
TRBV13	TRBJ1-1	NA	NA	CATLAPNTEAFF	TGTGCCACCCTCGCGCCGAACACTGAAGCTTTCTTT
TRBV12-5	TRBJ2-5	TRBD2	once	CASGLGTSRETQYF	TGTGCTAGTGGTTTGGGGACTAGTAGGGAGACCCAGTACTTC
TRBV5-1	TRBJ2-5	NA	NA	CASSFLGETQYF	TGCGCCAGCAGCTTCCTGGGGGAGACCCAGTACTTC
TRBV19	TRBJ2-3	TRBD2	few	CASSIGSGAQYF	TGTGCCAGTAGTATCGGTAGCGGGGCGCAGTATTTT
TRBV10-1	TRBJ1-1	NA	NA	CASSDLPNTEAFF	TGCGCCAGCAGTGACCTCCCGAACACTGAAGCTTTCTTT